This T cell receptor beta chain is from a study of T-cell reconstitution after alpha-beta-depleted transplantation in children. There are 18 residues in the CDR3. V trimming: 0 bases; J trimming: 5 bases; junction bases outside the gene matches: 11. Germline CDR1 and CDR2: MNHEY and SVGAGI. Preparation of the TCRbeta library involved a method that used unique molecular identifiers. TCRdb called the PCR reads again in MiXCR, with one record for every CDR3 protein. The table lists some 440,000 distinct CDR3 sequences, roughly 15% of them singletons. Study outcomes and limitations: Some patients' high day-60 TCRbeta diversity was attributed to recipient cells surviving conditioning. By about two months after transplant, alpha-beta T cells reportedly arose from several hundred graft clones that had expanded.

On this clonotype: As yet, its antigen is unknown.

The sequencing used PBMCs, mostly from graft donor cells, collected 360 days after TCRalphabeta/CD19-depleted stem cell transplant. This chain joins TRBV6-5 and TRBJ2-5, with 11 bases matching TRBD2. The source is a boy under two years old who had a stem cell transplant for Wiskott-Aldrich syndrome, so the T cells may come from the graft donor. CDR3 coding DNA: TGTGCCAGCAGTTACTCATCCCTTAGCGGGAGGGCCGGGGAGACCCAGTACTTC. Translated, it gives CASSYSSLSGRAGETQYF.